The 32 T cell receptor beta chains reported below all come from one sample, sequenced in a study of tumor-infiltrating lymphocytes in primary liver carcinoma. The template, approximately 500 ng total RNA, yielded TCR beta cDNA made with a constant-region primer. For TCR beta, libraries were produced by three nested multiplex PCR rounds using slightly modified ARM-PCR. TRBV1-TRBV30 forward primers paired with a C-beta reverse primer were used in the first two PCR rounds, which ran roughly 10 cycles each. Each CDR3 protein gets one entry after TCRdb re-called the multiplex PCR reads with MiXCR. This table holds 20,000 to 25,000 distinct CDR3 sequences, 75% to 85% found once. Unsorted bulk tissue of about 20-31 mg yielded co-extracted RNA and DNA. Sequencing used liver tumor tissue from sampling region 2. Described subset: tumor region T2, inferior pole. The receptors were gathered from a woman aged 25-40 years with primary liver carcinoma and hepatitis B virus infection.

This clonotype is medium-sized. A read error may produce the germline difference seen at one junction end. The chain couples TRBV29-1 to TRBJ2-7; TRBD1 might be the D (6 bases). Germline CDR1 and CDR2: SQVTM and ANQGSEA. This CDR3 contains 13 residues. In nucleotides, the CDR3 is TGCAGCGTTGAACAGGGGTCCGTCCCCCGACGGGACTTC. It yields the protein CSVEQGSVPRRDF.

In regard to this clonotype: One end of the junction is discordant with germline, which a read error may explain. The chain recombines TRBV5-4 with TRBJ2-3; either TRBD1 or TRBD2 may supply D (6 bases each). There are 18 residues in the CDR3. The germline gives CDR1 SGHNT, CDR2 YYREEE (reference sequence). In DNA, the CDR3 is TGTGCCAGCAGTAACCCGGCGGCTAGCGAGAGACGGACAGATACACAGTATTTT. This encodes CASSNPAASERRTDTQYF.

In regard to this clonotype: At one of its ends the junction is not consistent with the germline gene, which may arise from a read error. This sequence joins TRBV11-2 and TRBJ1-2, with a weak D call TRBD1 (6 bases). Germline V gene lookup returns CDR1 SGHAT and CDR2 FQNNGV. The CDR3 has 13 residues. CDR3 sequence reads: CTSIQGGGGGYTF. CDR3 bases: TGTACCAGCATTCAGGGAGGGGGTGGAGGCTACACCTTC.

A word on this clonotype: At one boundary the junction diverges from the germline segment, which might be a read error. The rearrangement links TRBV11-3 to TRBJ2-1, with 7 bases lining up with TRBD2. CDR1 and CDR2 (germline): SGHNT, YENEEA. The CDR3 runs to 16 residues. The CDR3 region is CASIFLADTSYNEQFF. The CDR3 region has the DNA TGTGCCAGCATCTTCCTAGCGGATACATCATACAATGAGCAATTCTTC.

Concerning this clonotype: Here the CDR3 omits its conserved ending phenylalanine or tryptophan, so a read error is the likely source. The chain uses TRBV30 and TRBJ2-4; D is perhaps TRBD2 (6 bases). Germline CDR1 reads GTSNPN; CDR2 reads SVGIG (reference sequence). The CDR3 sequence is 15 residues long. DNA for the CDR3: TGTGCCTGGAGTGGGGGGGTTCTAGTCAAAAACATCCAGTACTTA. It is translated as CAWSGGVLVKNIQYL.

Within the sample, this clonotype is medium-sized. The chain recombines TRBV4-2 with TRBJ2-7; D is undetermined. The CDR3 has 13 amino acids. V was shortened by 2 bases and J by 3 bases, with 8 bases between the two germline ends. From germline, CDR1 is LGHNA and CDR2 YNFKEQ. The CDR3, as DNA: TGTGCCAGCAGCCAACTTAGTCACTACGAGCAGTACTTC. Its protein product is CASSQLSHYEQYF.

A note on this clonotype: One end of the junction does not line up with germline, which may come from a read error. This chain connects TRBV10-2 to TRBJ2-5; 13 bases line up with TRBD2. This CDR3 spans 21 amino acids. Germline-derived CDR1 and CDR2 are WSHSY and SAAADI. The CDR3 loop reads CASSESGPNFGLAGAQETQYF. Here the CDR3 DNA reads TGTGCCAGCAGTGAGTCGGGACCCAATTTCGGACTAGCGGGAGCACAAGAGACCCAGTACTTC.

The table lists this clonotype with many counts. The V gene is TRBV30, the J gene TRBJ1-2; D may be TRBD1 (5 bases). The CDR3 is 13 amino acids. Trimming took 3 bases from V and 5 from J, leaving 13 bases between them. Looked up from germline, CDR1 is GTSNPN and CDR2 is SVGIG (reference sequence). The CDR3 nucleotides are TGTGCCTGGAGGCAGGGTTTACAGTATGGCTACACCTTC. Translating gives CAWRQGLQYGYTF.

Turning to this clonotype: The CDR3 end shows no conserved phenylalanine or tryptophan, and so a read error is likely. It is unclear where the CDR3 begins or ends on the DNA, so no DNA is shown, and the CDR3 is as TCRdb lists it. The V and J genes are TRBV4-3 and TRBJ2-1. The CDR3 is made up of 14 amino acids, end residues included. The germline V gene has CDR1 LGHNA and CDR2 YSLEER. The CDR3 region is CARSHTELVNEQLL.

Turning to this clonotype: The CDR3 end shows no conserved phenylalanine or tryptophan, and so a read error is likely. This chain uses TRBV29-1 with TRBJ2-7, with 13 positions matching TRBD2. Trimming cost V 8 bases and J 6 bases; bases outside gene matches: 7. Germline V gives CDR1 SQVTM, CDR2 ANQGSEA. This CDR3 has 13 amino acids. This CDR3 is CSIRLAGGREQYI. The CDR3 DNA sequence: TGCAGCATTAGACTAGCGGGAGGACGCGAGCAGTACATC.

About this clonotype itself: One end of the junction does not line up with germline, which may come from a read error. The chain employs TRBV6-1 and TRBJ1-2, with D uncertain. Germline V lookup: CDR1 MNHNS, CDR2 SASEGT. CDR3 size: 18 residues. The CDR3 loop reads CATSERFLVLRSNYGYTF. The DNA of the CDR3 is TGTGCCACCAGTGAACGGTTCCTTGTCCTTAGATCTAACTATGGGTACACCTTC.

This clonotype was observed a few times. The CDR3 carries no conserved terminal phenylalanine or tryptophan, so it likely arises from a read error. The chain joins TRBV28 to TRBJ2-2; D not certain. Germline V gene sequence: CDR1 MDHEN, CDR2 SYDVKM. CDR3 length equals 12 residues. Trimming removed 2 bases at V and 5 bases at J, with 3 bases between. The CDR3 is CASSLATGELFS. CDR3 coding DNA: TGTGCCAGCAGTTTAGCAACCGGGGAGCTGTTTTCT.

The gene calls are TRBV18 and TRBJ2-1, with D unresolved. Germline lookup yields CDR1 KGHSH and CDR2 LQKENI. The CDR3 is 15 residues long. This CDR3 reads CTNSPRTKPDNEQFF. The DNA of the CDR3 is TGTACCAACTCACCACGGACCAAACCGGATAATGAGCAGTTCTTC.

Comments on this clonotype: Because the CDR3 is missing its conserved closing phenylalanine or tryptophan, this is likely a read error. The DNA is left out, because the CDR3 cannot be placed on it with certainty; the CDR3 is given as TCRdb lists it. V usage is TRBV11-2 and J usage is TRBJ2-3; no DNA check was done on the table's D call, TRBD2. CDR1 and CDR2 (germline): SGHAT, FQNNGV. Counting both end residues, the CDR3 totals 18 amino acids. The CDR3 sequence is CASSFTFGTSGSLDTRYL.

This clonotype came up many times. CDR3 nucleotide sequence: TGTGCCAGCAGTTTATCGACCGGCGGACAGCCCTACGAGCAGTACTTC. This sequence encodes CASSLSTGGQPYEQYF. The chain links TRBV28 to TRBJ2-7; D is perhaps TRBD1 (6 bases). The CDR3 contains 16 residues. The germline gives CDR1 MDHEN, CDR2 SYDVKM. The V end lost 1 base, the J end lost 2 bases, and 15 bases lay between the germline ends.

In this sample, this clonotype is medium-sized (0.01 to 0.1%). The rearrangement uses TRBV28 and TRBJ2-3, with D possibly being TRBD1 or TRBD2 (5 bases each). The CDR3 is 15 amino acids. The ends were cut back, 5 bases at V and 5 bases at J, with 17 bases in the middle. Germline CDR1 is MDHEN and CDR2 is SYDVKM. The CDR3 region has the DNA TGTGCCAGCAGTCACCCCTCGGGACGGCAAGATACGCAGTATTTT. Encoded protein: CASSHPSGRQDTQYF. The full variable domain, rest sourced from reference TRBV28 and TRBJ2-3, is DVKVTQSSRYLVKRTGEKVFLECVQDMDHENMFWYRQDPGLGLRLIYFSYDVKMKEKGDIPEGYSVSREKKERFSLILESASTNQTSMYLCASSHPSGRQDTQYFGPGTRLTVL.

With respect to this clonotype: Sequence at one end of the junction differs from germline and may be a read error. The chain carries TRBV12-3 or TRBV12-4 and TRBJ2-1; 11 bases map to TRBD2. The CDR3 has 15 residues. As DNA, the CDR3 is TGTACCAGCTGCCTGTCCGGGACTAGCGGACTTGAACAGTTCTTC. Residues: CTSCLSGTSGLEQFF.

With regard to this clonotype: With a much larger clone just one base away, this may be a read error. The chain links TRBV5-1 to TRBJ2-7; 7 nucleotides align to TRBD1. The CDR3 runs to 16 residues. Per germline, CDR1 SGHRS and CDR2 YFSETQ. The CDR3 bases are TGCGCCGGTAGCTTGGGACACCGGGACAGTTCCTACGAGCTGTACTTC. It specifies CAGSLGHRDSSYELYF.

Notes on this clonotype: It is likely a read error, because the conserved phenylalanine at the end of the CDR3 is missing. The limits of the CDR3 on the DNA are not certain, so only TCRdb's listed CDR3 is given. The rearrangement links TRBV6-5 to TRBJ1-6. Termini included, the CDR3 measures 15 amino acids. The germline gives CDR1 MNHEY, CDR2 SVGAGI. CDR3 sequence: CARRERSAPLSPFHS.

About this clonotype itself: One end of the junction does not line up with germline, which may come from a read error. V is TRBV5-4 and J is TRBJ2-3, with TRBD2 matching over 10 bases. The CDR3 is 18 amino acids. CDR1 is SGHNT and CDR2 is YYREEE in the germline V gene (reference sequence). CDR3 residues: CASSNLVASGSRTDTQYF. The CDR3 coding sequence is TGTGCTAGCAGTAACCTGGTGGCTAGCGGGAGTCGGACAGATACGCAGTATTTT. Looking up the rest from reference TRBV5-4 and TRBJ2-3 gives the full variable domain: ETGVTQSPTHLIKTRGQQVTLRCSSQSGHNTVSWYQQALGQGPQFIFQYYREEENGRGNFPPRFSGLQFPNYSSELNVNALELDDSALYLCASSNLVASGSRTDTQYFGPGTRLTVL.

The CDR3 DNA reads as TGTGCCAGCAGCTTGCTTCAGAGGTCAACTAATGAAAAACTGTTTTTT. This gives the protein CASSLLQRSTNEKLFF. The chain carries TRBV11-2 and TRBJ1-4; no definite D call. Germline V lookup: CDR1 SGHAT, CDR2 FQNNGV. CDR3 size: 16 residues. The V and J ends lost 3 bases and 0 bases respectively, with 11 bases between them. The variable domain in full, completed from reference TRBV11-2 and TRBJ1-4, reads EAGVAQSPRYKIIEKRQSVAFWCNPISGHATLYWYQQILGQGPKLLIQFQNNGVVDDSQLPKDRFSAERLKGVDSTLKIQPAKLEDSAVYLCASSLLQRSTNEKLFFGSGTQLSVL.

Ten or more counts support this clonotype. The chain employs TRBV5-4 and TRBJ2-2, with D perhaps assigned TRBD1 or TRBD2 (5 bases each). The CDR3 length is 19 residues. V was trimmed by 0 bases and J by 4 bases, leaving 22 bases between them. Germline CDR1 reads SGHNT; CDR2 reads YYREEE (reference sequence). For the CDR3, the DNA is TGTGCCAGCAGCTTGGCCTTGGGACCCGCAGCAGGAGGCACCGGGGAGCTGTTTTTT. It specifies CASSLALGPAAGGTGELFF.

The chain recombines TRBV7-9 with TRBJ2-1; 7 bases agree with TRBD2. Germline V gene data show CDR1 as SEHNR and CDR2 as FQNEAQ (reference sequence). This CDR3 spans 17 amino acids. V lost 3 bases to trimming and J lost 7 bases; unmatched junction nucleotides: 15. CDR3 nucleotide sequence: TGTGCCAGCAGCTTTGGGTTAGCGGGTCTTACGGGGAATGAGCAGTTCTTC. This translates into CASSFGLAGLTGNEQFF.

Note on this clonotype: A read error may explain this, as a much larger clone is one base away. The conserved phenylalanine or tryptophan normally closing the CDR3 is absent here, so this likely arose from a read error. The chain employs TRBV19 and TRBJ1-1; 7 positions match TRBD1. The ends lost 5 bases at V and 8 bases at J; junction bases unmatched: 17. Germline V gene sequence: CDR1 LNHDA, CDR2 SQIVND (reference sequence). The CDR3 is made up of 16 amino acids. The CDR3 nucleotides read TGTGCCAGTAGTGCCGAGTCTACACAGGGGCACAAGGAAGCTTTCTAT. Protein sequence: CASSAESTQGHKEAFY.

In regard to this clonotype: At one end, the junction sequence differs from germline, possibly due to a read error. This chain links TRBV5-6 with TRBJ2-2; possibly TRBD2 for D (5 bases). The CDR3 is 15 amino acids. Per the germline V gene, CDR1 is SGHDT and CDR2 is YYEEEE. CDR3 loop: CASILVPRVTGVLFF. The CDR3 DNA reads TGTGCCAGCATCTTGGTACCCAGAGTCACCGGGGTTCTGTTTTTT.

The chain joins TRBV12-3 or TRBV12-4 to TRBJ1-1; no clear D. The CDR3 totals 14 residues. Trimming took off 4 bases at V and 4 bases at J, with 13 bases between the two ends. CDR3: CASSWGGAGTEAFF. CDR3 DNA sequence: TGTGCCAGCAGTTGGGGTGGAGCTGGCACTGAAGCTTTCTTT.

On this clonotype: The junction differs from germline at one of its ends, possibly a read error. This chain joins TRBV7-9 and TRBJ1-6, with D unclear. CDR1 and CDR2 (germline): SEHNR, FQNEAQ (reference sequence). This CDR3 spans 13 amino acids. In nucleotides, the CDR3 is TGTGCTAGCACCAAATCGGAGAATTCAGCCCTCCACTTT. It is translated as CASTKSENSALHF. Complete variable domain (other parts from reference TRBV7-9 and TRBJ1-6): DTGVSQNPRHKITKRGQNVTFRCDPISEHNRLYWYRQTLGQGPEFLTYFQNEAQLEKSRLLSDRFSAERPKGSFSTLEIQRTEQGDSAMYLCASTKSENSALHFGNGTRLTVT.

The genes are TRBV11-3 and TRBJ2-1, with a tentative D call TRBD1 (5 bases). The CDR3 totals 15 residues. Germline V lookup: CDR1 SGHNT, CDR2 YENEEA. Trimming took 8 bases from V and 0 from J, leaving 14 bases between them. The CDR3 region has the DNA TGTGCCAGCGGGTTCAGGGCCCGCTCCTACAATGAGCAGTTCTTC. Its protein is CASGFRARSYNEQFF. The full variable domain, in which reference TRBV11-3 and TRBJ2-1 provide the parts outside the CDR3, is EAGVVQSPRYKIIEKKQPVAFWCNPISGHNTLYWYLQNLGQGPELLIRYENEEAVDDSQLPKDRFSAERLKGVDSTLKIQPAELGDSAVYLCASGFRARSYNEQFFGPGTRLTVL.

A note on this clonotype: The junction does not match germline at one end; this may be a read error. The chain combines TRBV5-5 with TRBJ1-1; D is ambiguous. CDR1 and CDR2 (germline): SGHKS, YYEKEE (reference sequence). The CDR3 is made up of 14 amino acids. CDR3 amino acids: CVSSRLMSGTEAFF. The CDR3 coding sequence is TGTGTCAGCAGCCGTTTAATGTCGGGTACTGAAGCTTTCTTT.

Note on this clonotype: The conserved closing phenylalanine or tryptophan is absent in this CDR3, likely reflecting a read error. The CDR3 DNA sequence: TGTGCCAGCAGCCTGTCCGGGACTGGCGGACTCGAGCAGTTCATC. Residues: CASSLSGTGGLEQFI. This chain uses TRBV12-3 or TRBV12-4 with TRBJ2-1, with D possibly being TRBD2 (6 bases). Trimming removed 6 bases at V and 10 bases at J, with 22 bases between. There are 15 residues in the CDR3.

As to this clonotype: The junction departs from the called germline gene at one end, perhaps through a read error. V usage is TRBV29-1 and J usage is TRBJ1-2, with unresolved D. CDR1 SQVTM and CDR2 ANQGSEA come from the germline V gene. The CDR3 has 11 residues. CDR3 amino acids: CGVEDQASYTF. The CDR3 nucleotides are TGCGGCGTTGAAGATCAGGCCAGCTACACCTTC.

Turning to this clonotype: Because it lacks the conserved phenylalanine or tryptophan at the end, this CDR3 is likely a read error. The gene calls are TRBV4-3 and TRBJ2-2, with TRBD2 matching 10 bases. Germline CDR1 and CDR2: LGHNA and YSLEER. This CDR3 region has 18 residues. CDR3 in amino acids: CPSSQVPAGGPRAGELFS. The CDR3 DNA reads as TGTCCCAGCAGCCAAGTTCCAGCGGGAGGGCCGAGGGCCGGGGAGCTGTTTTCT.